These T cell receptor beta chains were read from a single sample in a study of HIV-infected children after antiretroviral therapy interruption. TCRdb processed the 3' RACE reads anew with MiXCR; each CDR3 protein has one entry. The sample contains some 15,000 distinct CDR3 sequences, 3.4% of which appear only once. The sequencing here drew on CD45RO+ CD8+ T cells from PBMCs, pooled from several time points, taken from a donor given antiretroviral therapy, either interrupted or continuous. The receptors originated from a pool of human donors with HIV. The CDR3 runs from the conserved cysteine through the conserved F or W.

CDR3: CASSLGTGRNEKLFF
V: TRBV28

CDR3: CASSLVGHLMTNYGYTF
V: TRBV28

CDR3: CASSKGRSSYEQYF
V: TRBV27

CDR3: CATSRNADYNEQFF
V: TRBV24-1

CDR3: CASSLRPTGELFF
V: TRBV5-6

CDR3: CASSELQGIKPRETQYF
V: TRBV27

CDR3: CSARDRRWGEQYF
V: TRBV20-1

CDR3: CASSYSTEHTDTQYF
V: TRBV6-5

CDR3: CASSQLRTGKNIQYF
V: TRBV4-1

CDR3: CASSSTGQGANTGELFF
V: TRBV12-3/TRBV12-4

CDR3: CSVKGTGDLAEAFF
V: TRBV20-1

CDR3: CASSLDQGRNSPLHF
V: TRBV11-2

CDR3: CASSSRTKNTEAFF
V: TRBV27

CDR3: CSALTSDTEAFF
V: TRBV20-1

CDR3: CASSKEGPRNEQFF
V: TRBV6-4

CDR3: CASRPGQGTSGNTIYF
V: TRBV6-1

CDR3: CASTSPGLDTYEQYF
V: TRBV6-6

CDR3: CASRDREINNEQFF
V: TRBV28

CDR3: CASSLSWVAGAVGTGELFF
V: TRBV27

CDR3: CASSLVEGGPGTEAFF
V: TRBV7-2

CDR3: CATSDLRTDQETQYF
V: TRBV24-1

CDR3: CATRESMNTEAFF
V: TRBV4-1

CDR3: CASSSDPLVNEKLFF
V: TRBV7-7

CDR3: CASSAPGLPNPYEQYF
V: TRBV12-3/TRBV12-4

CDR3: CSVLAGEQFF
V: TRBV29-1

CDR3: CSAPGTQDFGEQFF
V: TRBV20-1

CDR3: CASSAALGLGGTDTQYF
V: TRBV9

CDR3: CSVGDGHNSPLHF
V: TRBV29-1

CDR3: CASTSYGQEDGYTF
V: TRBV9

CDR3: CASNPTSGGGYNEQFF
V: TRBV6-1

CDR3: CASSQDLSAGNEQFF
V: TRBV3-1

CDR3: CASSLKDGTEAFF
V: TRBV7-8

CDR3: CASSEGSNNEQFF
V: TRBV6-1

CDR3: CASSLGQTSYEQYF
V: TRBV7-8

CDR3: CASSAGLGQELNTGELFF
V: TRBV6-4

CDR3: CASSPRDAGELFF
V: TRBV4-2

CDR3: CSVVGQFYEQYF
V: TRBV29-1

CDR3: CASSQSLRGDAPYEQYF
V: TRBV23-1

CDR3: CASSQDASGASDTQYF
V: TRBV4-2

CDR3: CASSLPGQVRTEAFF
V: TRBV27

CDR3: CSARDLSIGESYEQYF
V: TRBV20-1

CDR3: CASSQVRGDTQYF
V: TRBV4-3

CDR3: CSARHRDLNTEAFF
V: TRBV20-1

CDR3: CSVPTSGQETQYF
V: TRBV29-1

CDR3: CASNMIEGGTAHTQYF
V: TRBV4-1

CDR3: CASSEGLAGGYEQYF
V: TRBV5-1

CDR3: CASSLDSGIEQFF
V: TRBV11-2

CDR3: CSARPTSVDYNEQFF
V: TRBV20-1

CDR3: CASSQDTDYGYTF
V: TRBV3-1

CDR3: CASSVPTGGDYGYTF
V: TRBV7-2

CDR3: CASSQWRGGRPGELFF
V: TRBV23-1

CDR3: CASSLAGYQNYGYTF
V: TRBV5-1

CDR3: CASSPWQLNTEAFF
V: TRBV7-8

CDR3: CASSLGTDEKLFF
V: TRBV7-3

CDR3: CASSSTGGSYEQYF
V: TRBV5-1

CDR3: CASRSLGTGYHEQYF
V: TRBV27

CDR3: CASSGVRVTEAFF
V: TRBV2